This T cell receptor beta chain was captured in a study of CD8+CD57+ T cells in acquired aplastic anemia. About the research overall: The study obtained an average of around 2.9 ug of DNA from sorted CD4+ and CD8+ cells. Study-level points and caveats: Overlap between patients and controls comprised about 28 CD8+ CDR3 sequences.

CDR3 and TCR beta VDJ profiling relied on genomic DNA as the template. TCRdb recomputed calls from the reads with MiXCR, one row per CDR3 protein. Altogether some 200,000 distinct CDR3 sequences are present, over 55% being singletons, with the ten largest covering around 32%. V was shortened by 3 bases and J by 3 bases, with 9 bases between the two germline ends. This CDR3 spans 12 amino acids. Germline V gives CDR1 DFQATT, CDR2 SNEGSKA (reference sequence). This clonotype has just a few counts. Its specificity is not known. Sequencing used sorted CD4+, CD8+, or CD8+CD57+ T cells (not recorded which) from PBMCs. The chain employs TRBV20-1 and TRBJ2-7; D is unresolved. The TCR originated in a human donor in good health. This CDR3 reads CSARARSYEQYF. The CDR3 DNA reads as TGCAGTGCTAGGGCGCGGAGCTACGAGCAGTACTTC.